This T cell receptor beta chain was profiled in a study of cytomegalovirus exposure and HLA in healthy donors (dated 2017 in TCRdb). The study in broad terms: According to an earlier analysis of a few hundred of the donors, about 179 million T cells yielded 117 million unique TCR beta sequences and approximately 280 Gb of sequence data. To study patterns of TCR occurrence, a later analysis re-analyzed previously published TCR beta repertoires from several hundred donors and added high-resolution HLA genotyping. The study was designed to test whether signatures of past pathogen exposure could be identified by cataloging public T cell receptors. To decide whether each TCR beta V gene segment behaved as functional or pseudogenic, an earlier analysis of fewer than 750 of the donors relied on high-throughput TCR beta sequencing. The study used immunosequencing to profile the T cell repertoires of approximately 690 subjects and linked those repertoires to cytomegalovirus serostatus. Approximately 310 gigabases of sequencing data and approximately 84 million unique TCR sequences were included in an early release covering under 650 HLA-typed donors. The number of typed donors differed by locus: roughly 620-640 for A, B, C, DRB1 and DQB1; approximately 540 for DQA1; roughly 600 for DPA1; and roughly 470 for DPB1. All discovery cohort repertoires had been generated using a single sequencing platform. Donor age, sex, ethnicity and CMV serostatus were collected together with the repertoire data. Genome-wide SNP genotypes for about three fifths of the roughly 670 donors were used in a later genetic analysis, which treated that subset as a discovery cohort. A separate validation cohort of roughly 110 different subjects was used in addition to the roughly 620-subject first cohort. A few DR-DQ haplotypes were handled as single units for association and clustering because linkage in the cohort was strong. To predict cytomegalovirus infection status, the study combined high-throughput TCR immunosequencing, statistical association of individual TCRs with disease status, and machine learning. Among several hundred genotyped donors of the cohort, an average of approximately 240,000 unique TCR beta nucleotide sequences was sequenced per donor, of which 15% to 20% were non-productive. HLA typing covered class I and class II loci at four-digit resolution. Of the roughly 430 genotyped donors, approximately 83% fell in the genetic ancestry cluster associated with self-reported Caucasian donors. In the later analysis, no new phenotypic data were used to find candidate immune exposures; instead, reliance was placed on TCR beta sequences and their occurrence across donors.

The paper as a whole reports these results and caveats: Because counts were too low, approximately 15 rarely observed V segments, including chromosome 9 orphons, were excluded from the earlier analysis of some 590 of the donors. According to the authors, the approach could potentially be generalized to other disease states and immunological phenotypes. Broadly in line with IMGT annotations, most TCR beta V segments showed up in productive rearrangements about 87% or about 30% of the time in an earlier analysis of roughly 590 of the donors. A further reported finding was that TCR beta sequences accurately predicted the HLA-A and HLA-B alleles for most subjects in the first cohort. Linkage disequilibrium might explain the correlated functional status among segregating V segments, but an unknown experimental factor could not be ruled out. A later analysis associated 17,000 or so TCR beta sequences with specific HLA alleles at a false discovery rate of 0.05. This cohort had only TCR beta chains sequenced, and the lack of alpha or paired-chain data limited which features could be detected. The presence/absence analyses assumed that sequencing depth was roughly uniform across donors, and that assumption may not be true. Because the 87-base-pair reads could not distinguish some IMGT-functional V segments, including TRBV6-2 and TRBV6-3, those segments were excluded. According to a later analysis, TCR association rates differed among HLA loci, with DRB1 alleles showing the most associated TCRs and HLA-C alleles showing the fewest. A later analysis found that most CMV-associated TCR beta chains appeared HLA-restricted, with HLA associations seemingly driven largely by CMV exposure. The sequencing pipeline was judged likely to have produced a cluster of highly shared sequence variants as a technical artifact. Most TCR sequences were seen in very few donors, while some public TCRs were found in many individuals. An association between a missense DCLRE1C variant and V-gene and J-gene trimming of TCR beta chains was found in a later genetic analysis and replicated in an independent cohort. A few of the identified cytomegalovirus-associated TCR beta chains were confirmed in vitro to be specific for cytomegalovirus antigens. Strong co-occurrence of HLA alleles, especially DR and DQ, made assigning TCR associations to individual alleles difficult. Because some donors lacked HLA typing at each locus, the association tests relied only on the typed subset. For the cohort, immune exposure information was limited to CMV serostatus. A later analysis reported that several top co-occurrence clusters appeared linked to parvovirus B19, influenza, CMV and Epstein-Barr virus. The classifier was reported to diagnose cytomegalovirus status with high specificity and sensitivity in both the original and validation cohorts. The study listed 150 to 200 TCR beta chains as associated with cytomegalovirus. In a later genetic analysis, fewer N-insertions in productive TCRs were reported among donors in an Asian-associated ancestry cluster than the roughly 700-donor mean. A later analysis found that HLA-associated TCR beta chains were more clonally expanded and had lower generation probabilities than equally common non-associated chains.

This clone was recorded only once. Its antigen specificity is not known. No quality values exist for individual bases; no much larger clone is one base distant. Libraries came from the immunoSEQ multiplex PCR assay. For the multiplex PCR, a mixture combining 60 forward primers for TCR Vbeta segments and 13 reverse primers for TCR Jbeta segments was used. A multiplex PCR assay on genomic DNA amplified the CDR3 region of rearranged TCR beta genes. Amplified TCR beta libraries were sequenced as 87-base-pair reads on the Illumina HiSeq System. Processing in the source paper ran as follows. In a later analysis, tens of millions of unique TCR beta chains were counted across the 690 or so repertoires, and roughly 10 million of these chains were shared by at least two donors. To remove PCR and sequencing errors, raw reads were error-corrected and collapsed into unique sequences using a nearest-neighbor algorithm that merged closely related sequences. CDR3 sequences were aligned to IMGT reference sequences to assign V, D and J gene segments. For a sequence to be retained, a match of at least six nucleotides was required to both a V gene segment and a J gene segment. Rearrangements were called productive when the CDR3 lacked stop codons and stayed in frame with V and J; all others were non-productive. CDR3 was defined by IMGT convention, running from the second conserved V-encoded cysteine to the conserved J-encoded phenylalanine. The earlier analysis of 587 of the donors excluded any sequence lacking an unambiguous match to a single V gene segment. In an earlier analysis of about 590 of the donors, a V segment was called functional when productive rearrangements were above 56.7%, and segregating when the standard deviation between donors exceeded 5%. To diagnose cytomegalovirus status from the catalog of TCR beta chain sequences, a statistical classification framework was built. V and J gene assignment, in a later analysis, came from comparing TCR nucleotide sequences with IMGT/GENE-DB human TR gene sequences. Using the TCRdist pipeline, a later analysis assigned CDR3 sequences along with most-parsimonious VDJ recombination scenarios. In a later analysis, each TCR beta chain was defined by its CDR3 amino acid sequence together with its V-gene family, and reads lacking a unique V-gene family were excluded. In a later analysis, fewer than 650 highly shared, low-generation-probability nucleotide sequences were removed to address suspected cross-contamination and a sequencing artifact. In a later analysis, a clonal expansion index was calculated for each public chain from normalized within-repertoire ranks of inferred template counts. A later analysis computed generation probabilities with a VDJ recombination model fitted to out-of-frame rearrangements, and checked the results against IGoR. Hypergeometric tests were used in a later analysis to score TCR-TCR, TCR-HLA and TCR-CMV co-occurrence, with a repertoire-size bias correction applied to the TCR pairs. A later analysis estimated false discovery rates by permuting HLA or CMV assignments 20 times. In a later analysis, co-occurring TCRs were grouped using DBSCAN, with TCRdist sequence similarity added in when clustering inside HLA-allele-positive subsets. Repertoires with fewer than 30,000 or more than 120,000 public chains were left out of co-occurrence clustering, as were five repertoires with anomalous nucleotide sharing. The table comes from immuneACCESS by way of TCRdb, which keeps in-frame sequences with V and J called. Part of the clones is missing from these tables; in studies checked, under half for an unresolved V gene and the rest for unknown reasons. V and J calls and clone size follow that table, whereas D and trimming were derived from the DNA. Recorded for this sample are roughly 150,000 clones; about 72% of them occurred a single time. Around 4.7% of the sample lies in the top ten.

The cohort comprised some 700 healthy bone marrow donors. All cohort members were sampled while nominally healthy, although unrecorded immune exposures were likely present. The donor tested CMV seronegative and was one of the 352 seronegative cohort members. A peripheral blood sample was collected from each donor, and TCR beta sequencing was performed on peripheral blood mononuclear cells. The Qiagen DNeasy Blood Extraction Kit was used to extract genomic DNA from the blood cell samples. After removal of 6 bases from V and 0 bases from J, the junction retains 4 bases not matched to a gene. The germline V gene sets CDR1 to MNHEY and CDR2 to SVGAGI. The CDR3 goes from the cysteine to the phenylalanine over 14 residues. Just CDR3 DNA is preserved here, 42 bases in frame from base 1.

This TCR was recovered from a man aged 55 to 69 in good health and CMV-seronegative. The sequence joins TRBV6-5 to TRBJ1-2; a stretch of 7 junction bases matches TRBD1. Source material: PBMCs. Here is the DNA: TGTGCCAGCAGCACAGGGACAGCTAACTATGGCTACACCTTC. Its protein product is CASSTGTANYGYTF.